What follows are 16 T cell receptor beta chains derived from one specimen sequenced in a study of blood T cells in healthy people across ages. Next came a second PCR, run for about 6 to 11 cycles, which used a sample-barcoded 5' primer along with a J-beta primer mix. MiXCR, applied by TCRdb to the 5' RACE reads, yields one record per CDR3 protein. This sample has roughly 800,000 distinct CDR3 sequences; roughly 25% occur once, and the top ten carry 9.4%. These data were also reused for a study on T cells of mothers and their children.

The sequencing sample was made of blood. Every receptor here comes from a boy between 5 and 17 years old in good health.

The chain carries TRBV20-1 and TRBJ1-2, with 7 nucleotides matching TRBD1. Germline CDR1 and CDR2: DFQATT and SNEGSKA (reference sequence). The CDR3 is 13 amino acids. After removal of 0 bases from V and 4 bases from J, the junction contained 2 bases not matched to a gene. The CDR3 here is CSARDRDSYGYTF. The CDR3 DNA is TGCAGTGCTAGAGATAGGGACAGCTATGGCTACACCTTC.

The gene calls are TRBV12-5 and TRBJ2-5, with D possibly being TRBD2 (7 bases). With the DNA end fitting TRBJ2-7 better, the J assignment may be wrong. This CDR3 comprises 17 residues. CDR1 is LGHNT, CDR2 FRNRAP, per germline. The CDR3 DNA is TGTGCTAGTGGTTTGAGACCGGGGGGCGCGACCCTCTACGAGCAGTACTTC. Encoded protein: CASGLRPGGATLYEQYF.

The chain recombines TRBV7-3 with TRBJ2-1, with 7 bases lining up with TRBD1. Germline CDR1 is SGHTA and CDR2 is FQGTGA. The CDR3 covers 14 residues. With V trimmed by 3 bases and J by 3 bases, 2 bases remained unmatched. The CDR3: CASSLYRGYNEQFF. DNA for the CDR3: TGTGCCAGCAGCTTGTACAGGGGCTACAATGAGCAGTTCTTC.

This clonotype was seen a handful of times. This chain links TRBV27 with TRBJ2-3, with 8 bases fitting TRBD2. From germline, CDR1 is MNHEY and CDR2 SMNVEV (reference sequence). The CDR3 covers 15 residues. V lost 4 bases, J lost 1 base, and 4 bases stayed unmatched. CDR3 region: CASSWIAGRTDTQYF. CDR3 in DNA: TGTGCCAGCAGTTGGATAGCGGGGCGCACAGATACGCAGTATTTT.

The chain links TRBV12-3 or TRBV12-4 to TRBJ2-7; TRBD2 is a possible D gene (5 bases). The CDR3 covers 14 residues. The V and J ends lost 3 bases and 6 bases respectively, with 15 bases between them. CDR3 protein: CASSFLAPPGEQYF. CDR3 coding DNA: TGTGCCAGCAGTTTCCTAGCTCCTCCAGGCGAGCAGTACTTC.

The chain is built from TRBV7-2 and TRBJ2-1, with 10 bases aligning to TRBD2. Germline assignment: CDR1 SGHTA and CDR2 FQGNSA. After removal of 5 bases from V and 7 bases from J, the junction contained 8 bases not matched to a gene. This CDR3 has 15 residues. Here the CDR3 DNA reads TGTGCCAGCAGCGTAAGCGGGGGGGCAGTGAATGAGCAGTTCTTC. Protein product: CASSVSGGAVNEQFF.

The rearrangement uses TRBV4-2 and TRBJ2-3; perhaps TRBD2 as D (6 bases). CDR1 is LGHNA and CDR2 is YNFKEQ in the germline V gene. Trimming removed 4 bases from V and 6 bases from J, with 20 bases in between. The CDR3 loop spans 16 amino acids. CDR3 region: CASSPQPRGSWDTQYF. CDR3 DNA: TGTGCCAGCAGCCCCCAACCACGGGGGAGTTGGGATACGCAGTATTTT.

This clonotype was detected many times. V usage is TRBV6-6 and J usage is TRBJ2-7, with unresolved D. With 2 bases removed from V and 4 bases from J, the gap between germline ends came to 3 bases. The V gene's germline CDR1 is MNHNY and CDR2 SVGAGI (reference sequence). The CDR3 covers 11 residues. CDR3 nucleotide sequence: TGTGCCAGCAGTTACAAGTACGAGCAGTACTTC. It yields the protein CASSYKYEQYF.

This clonotype occurred a few times. The chain joins TRBV5-1 to TRBJ2-7; perhaps D is TRBD1 or TRBD2 (5 bases each). Germline-derived CDR1 and CDR2 are SGHRS and YFSETQ. The CDR3 totals 13 residues. V gave up 3 bases and J gave up 3 bases, with 10 bases separating them. As DNA, the CDR3 is TGCGCCAGCAGCTGGGACCCCTACTACGAGCAGTACTTC. Its protein product is CASSWDPYYEQYF.

This clonotype has only a few counts. The chain combines TRBV29-1 with TRBJ2-5, with D possibly being TRBD1 (6 bases). The CDR3 runs to 11 residues. V lost 5 bases and J 11 bases, leaving 15 bases between the germline ends. CDR1 and CDR2 (germline): SQVTM, ANQGSEA. As DNA, the CDR3 is TGCAGCGTTTACAGGGCTGGGGAGCAGTACTTC. It specifies CSVYRAGEQYF.

V usage is TRBV5-1 and J usage is TRBJ2-4; D is possibly TRBD2 (5 bases). The germline gives CDR1 SGHRS, CDR2 YFSETQ. Trimming removed 0 bases at V and 7 bases at J, with 14 bases between. The CDR3 runs 15 residues. The CDR3 coding sequence is TGCGCCAGCAGCTTGGAGCCGTCGGGAAGGAACATTCAGTACTTC. As protein: CASSLEPSGRNIQYF.

This clonotype was recorded a few times. V usage is TRBV5-6 and J usage is TRBJ2-7; the D is unclear. V was pared by 0 bases and J by 3 bases, with 10 bases between. Germline V gene lookup returns CDR1 SGHDT and CDR2 YYEEEE. The CDR3 has 14 amino acids. The CDR3 DNA is TGTGCCAGCAGCTTGGCCGGAATTCACTACGAGCAGTACTTC. Translation: CASSLAGIHYEQYF.

The V and J genes are TRBV7-2 and TRBJ2-5; 10 bases align to TRBD1. The DNA end is a closer match to TRBJ2-1, so the J assignment may be wrong. CDR3 size: 15 residues. CDR1 and CDR2 (germline): SGHTA, FQGNSA. DNA of the CDR3: TGTGCCAGCAGGGAGACAGGGGGCTCTGTGGGTGAGCAGTTCTTC. Translating it yields CASRETGGSVGEQFF.

This clonotype was seen a few times. V and J are TRBV12-3 or TRBV12-4 and TRBJ1-1; D unresolved. V lost 6 bases and J lost 1, with 9 bases in between. CDR3 size: 13 residues. In nucleotides, the CDR3 is TGTGCCAGCAGCACGGCCTCGAACACTGAAGCTTTCTTT. Amino acids: CASSTASNTEAFF.

This clonotype was counted a few times. This chain links TRBV11-3 with TRBJ2-1, with TRBD1 as a possible D gene (6 bases). The CDR3 is made up of 15 amino acids. V was pared by 2 bases and J by 6 bases, with 14 bases between. From germline, CDR1 is SGHNT and CDR2 YENEEA. The CDR3 DNA reads as TGTGCCAGCAGCTTATGGGGGCCAAGGGCCAATGAGCAGTTCTTC. It codes for CASSLWGPRANEQFF.

This clonotype was detected a few times. V and J are TRBV27 and TRBJ2-1, with D perhaps TRBD2 (5 bases). Trimming removed 3 bases from V and 5 bases from J, with 11 bases in between. The germline V gene has CDR1 MNHEY and CDR2 SMNVEV (reference sequence). The CDR3 loop spans 14 amino acids. Here the CDR3 reads CASSFQDSNNEQFF. The CDR3 DNA is TGTGCCAGCAGTTTCCAGGACTCGAACAATGAGCAGTTCTTC.